This T cell receptor (beta chain) was captured in a study of post-analysis software for immune sequencing data. Study details: The disease courses spanned relapsing-remitting, secondary progressive and progressive-relapsing forms of multiple sclerosis.

Findings and caveats of the study: Roughly 5 TRBV segments occurring more often in patients than controls included TRBV5-6, TRBV5-1 and TRBV20-1. Normalized Chao1 diversity was significantly reduced in patients versus controls. Batch-matched samples strongly co-clustered by F measure.

Included in the TCR beta cDNA libraries were unique molecular identifiers. TCRdb re-called the PCR reads with MiXCR, one entry per CDR3 protein. Of 450,000 or so distinct CDR3 sequences in the sample, under 55% are singletons; the top ten hold around 10%. The CDR3 has 15 amino acids. The germline V gene encodes CDR1 SGHVS and CDR2 FQNEAQ. With regard to this clonotype: Its matching antigen is unknown. The junction does not match germline at one end; this may be a read error.

The origin of this receptor is a girl aged 10 to 17 with multiple sclerosis. Sequencing used blood. This chain joins TRBV7-8 and TRBJ2-6; D is perhaps TRBD2 (6 bases). CDR3 coding DNA: TGTGCCAGCGGCTTAGGAGGGTCCGGGGCCAACGTCCTGACTTTC. It specifies CASGLGGSGANVLTF.